The table lists the clone carrying this T cell receptor (beta chain) with many counts. Its target is not known. This record comes from a study of spatial heterogeneity in lung cancer. Study results and limitations: Ubiquitous expanded tumor TCRs showed up in blood more at resection than follow-up.

CDR3 length equals 15 residues. Trimming pared 4 bases from V and 0 bases from J, leaving 13 bases between. In germline, CDR1 is DFQATT, CDR2 SNEGSKA (reference sequence). A single record per CDR3 protein comes from TCRdb applying MiXCR to the 5' RACE reads. The repertoire has about 22,000 distinct CDR3 sequences, under 5.5% of them found once; the top ten carry 7% to 8.5%. Time point indicated: sample taken at primary tumor resection. The donor group consisted of 55 to 85 patients who had untreated, early-stage non-small cell lung cancer. Whole RNA, isolated from tumor, nontumor lung or frozen PBMC, was sequenced without prior sorting.

The source was PBMCs, collected at surgery. The chain combines TRBV20-1 with TRBJ1-3, with D possibly TRBD1 on 5 matching bases. This receptor was identified in a male donor with early-stage non-small cell lung cancer. The CDR3 region is CSANDPGSSGNTIYF. CDR3 in DNA: TGCAGTGCTAATGATCCAGGGAGCTCTGGAAACACCATATATTTT.